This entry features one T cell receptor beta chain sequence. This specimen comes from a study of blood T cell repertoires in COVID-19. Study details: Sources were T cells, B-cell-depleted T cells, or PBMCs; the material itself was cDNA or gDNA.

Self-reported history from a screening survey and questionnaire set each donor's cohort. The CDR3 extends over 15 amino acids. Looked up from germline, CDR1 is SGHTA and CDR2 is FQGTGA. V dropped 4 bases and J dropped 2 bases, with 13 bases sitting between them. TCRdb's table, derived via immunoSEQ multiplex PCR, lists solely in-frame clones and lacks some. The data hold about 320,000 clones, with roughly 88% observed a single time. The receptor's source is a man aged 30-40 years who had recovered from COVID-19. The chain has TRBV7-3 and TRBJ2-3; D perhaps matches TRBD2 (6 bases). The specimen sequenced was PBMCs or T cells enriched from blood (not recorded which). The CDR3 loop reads CASSYTGVSTDTQYF. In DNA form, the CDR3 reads TGTGCCAGCAGCTATACGGGGGTTTCCACAGATACGCAGTATTTT.